This TCR beta chain was captured in a study of technical replicates of blood from a few donors. TCRdb's table, derived via immunoSEQ multiplex PCR, lists solely in-frame clones and lacks some. The sample lists tens of thousands of clones; around 97% were seen once. V was pared by 6 bases and J by 7 bases, with 13 bases between. The CDR3 is 13 residues long. The germline CDR1 and CDR2 sequences are SEHNR and FQNEAQ (reference sequence). The chain employs TRBV7-9 and TRBJ1-5, with D possibly matching TRBD1 (5 bases). Material for sequencing was T cells isolated from PBMCs. The sequence came from a human donor in good health. The CDR3: CASSFQGDQPQHF. CDR3 nucleotide sequence: TGTGCCAGCAGTTTTCAGGGTGACCAGCCCCAGCATTTT. Full variable domain (outside the CDR3, taken from reference TRBV7-9 and TRBJ1-5): DTGVSQNPRHKITKRGQNVTFRCDPISEHNRLYWYRQTLGQGPEFLTYFQNEAQLEKSRLLSDRFSAERPKGSFSTLEIQRTEQGDSAMYLCASSFQGDQPQHFGDGTRLSIL.